The sequence of this T cell receptor beta chain was determined in a study of CD8+ T cells in alopecia areata. Study summary: Treated patients received severity scores based on the percentage of scalp area affected. Study-wide results and caveats: Elevated clonality characterized lesional scalp relative to normal scalp, particularly in alopecia totalis/universalis.

This CDR3 contains 16 residues. Trimming took 2 bases from V and 2 from J, leaving 13 bases between them. CDR1 and CDR2 from the germline V gene are MNHEY and SMNVEV (reference sequence). Sample treatment: oral pan-JAK inhibitor, 5-10 mg twice daily. Reverse transcribed after extraction, RNA yielded cDNA as the sequencing template. TCRdb keeps only in-frame clones here, not all; method: immunoSEQ multiplex PCR. The sample yields 75,000 to 100,000 clones, about 71% seen once. Comment on this clone: The antigen is undetermined.

The J gene is TRBJ1-5, the V gene TRBV27; perhaps TRBD1 as D (6 bases). The sequence was obtained from a human donor with alopecia areata. Sequencing was performed on CD8+ T cells sorted from blood, taken around week 46, from a patient treated with tofacitinib. CDR3 nucleotide sequence: TGTGCCAGCAGTTTAGAAGGGCCAGGGGGCAATCAGCCCCAGCATTTT. This gives the protein CASSLEGPGGNQPQHF.